The 30 T cell receptor beta chains below were found in one sample sequenced in a study of breast tumors, draining lymph nodes, adjacent tissues. TCRdb fed the multiplex PCR reads into MiXCR, producing one record per CDR3 protein. The repertoire includes about 35,000 distinct CDR3 sequences, 35% to 40% of them detected once, and under 13% sits in the top ten. The sequenced sample was breast tumor tissue. These receptors all stem from a female donor with breast cancer. Some clones in this sample may be carry-over from other donors' samples.

The chain joins TRBV27 to TRBJ2-3; D unclear. V lost 4 bases, J lost 3 bases, and 11 bases lay in between. In germline, CDR1 is MNHEY, CDR2 SMNVEV (reference sequence). The CDR3 has 14 residues. This CDR3 reads CASSYFGSTDTQYF. CDR3 DNA: TGTGCCAGCAGTTATTTCGGGTCGACAGATACGCAGTATTTT.

J is TRBJ2-1 and V is TRBV4-2; 10 nucleotides align to TRBD2. The CDR3 has 13 amino acids. Germline assignment: CDR1 LGHNA and CDR2 YNFKEQ. The V and J ends lost 6 bases and 6 bases, in that order; junction bases with no gene match: 2. The CDR3 nucleotides are TGTGCCAGCAGTCCTAGCGGGAGCAATGAGCAGTTCTTC. Protein: CASSPSGSNEQFF.

The sample holds many counts of this clonotype. The chain carries TRBV6-5 and TRBJ2-3; D is possibly TRBD2 (6 bases). The CDR3 is made up of 14 amino acids. With 3 bases removed from V and 3 bases from J, the gap between germline ends came to 10 bases. In germline, CDR1 is MNHEY, CDR2 SVGAGI. CDR3 coding DNA: TGTGCCAGCAGTTATAATGGGGGGACAGATACGCAGTATTTT. It yields the protein CASSYNGGTDTQYF.

The chain links TRBV7-8 to TRBJ2-3; TRBD2 is a possible D gene (5 bases). CDR1 and CDR2 (germline): SGHVS, FQNEAQ. Between the trimmed V and J ends, which lost 5 bases and 4 bases, there was a span of 16 bases. CDR3 size: 15 residues. As DNA, the CDR3 is TGTGCCAGCAGCCCCACGGACTTGGAGGCAGATACGCAGTATTTT. Translation gives CASSPTDLEADTQYF.

This clonotype has a handful of counts. This sequence joins TRBV11-3 and TRBJ2-2; TRBD1 matches 7 bases. Germline V gives CDR1 SGHNT, CDR2 YENEEA. After removal of 2 bases from V and 5 bases from J, the junction contained 5 bases not matched to a gene. The CDR3 length is 15 residues. CDR3 residues: CASSLPRGFTGELFF. The CDR3 DNA follows: TGTGCCAGCAGCTTACCCAGGGGGTTTACCGGGGAGCTGTTTTTT.

The gene calls are TRBV27 and TRBJ2-7; 7 positions match TRBD2. In germline, CDR1 is MNHEY, CDR2 SMNVEV (reference sequence). Trimming at V came to 1 base and at J to 5 bases, leaving 8 bases not matched to a gene. The CDR3 is 15 residues long. The CDR3 DNA reads as TGTGCCAGCAGTTTATTCGGCGGGAGCCCCAACGAGCAGTACTTC. The encoded protein is CASSLFGGSPNEQYF.

This clonotype was counted many times. The genes are TRBV7-9 and TRBJ2-3, with TRBD2 matching over 10 bases. CDR3 length: 18 amino acids. Germline V gives CDR1 SEHNR, CDR2 FQNEAQ (reference sequence). The trim removed 3 bases at V and 3 bases at J, leaving 12 bases unmatched. The CDR3 nucleotides read TGTGCCAGCAGCTTTCCCCCTAAGCGGGAGGGCCTTACAGATACGCAGTATTTT. It translates to CASSFPPKREGLTDTQYF.

V gene TRBV6-4 combines with J gene TRBJ2-1, with TRBD2 matching over 10 bases. J gave up 5 bases and V 0 bases, and 13 bases lay outside the gene matches. The CDR3 covers 19 residues. The germline V gene has CDR1 MRHNA and CDR2 SNTAGT. The CDR3 reads CASSDSIALAGSLHNEQFF. The DNA for the CDR3 is TGTGCCAGCAGTGACTCGATTGCACTAGCGGGATCCTTACACAATGAGCAGTTCTTC.

V gene TRBV7-9 combines with J gene TRBJ2-7; the D gene is possibly TRBD1 (5 bases). The germline CDR1 and CDR2 sequences are SEHNR and FQNEAQ (reference sequence). With 7 bases removed from V and 6 bases from J, the gap between germline ends came to 13 bases. This CDR3 is built from 12 residues. The CDR3 region has the DNA TGTGCCAGCATGTCCCAGGGCAGCGAGCAGTACTTC. It encodes CASMSQGSEQYF.

This clonotype was seen many times. J is TRBJ2-2 and V is TRBV5-6; D is perhaps TRBD1 (8 bases). CDR1 and CDR2 (germline): SGHDT, YYEEEE. Trimming took 0 bases from V and 5 from J, leaving 14 bases between them. This CDR3 has 16 amino acids. CDR3 in amino acids: CASSLVAQGGTGELFF. The CDR3 DNA reads TGTGCCAGCAGCTTGGTGGCACAGGGGGGGACCGGGGAGCTGTTTTTT. The whole variable domain, filled in from reference TRBV5-6 and TRBJ2-2, reads DAGVTQSPTHLIKTRGQQVTLRCSPKSGHDTVSWYQQALGQGPQFIFQYYEEEERQRGNFPDRFSGHQFPNYSSELNVNALLLGDSALYLCASSLVAQGGTGELFFGEGSRLTVL.

V and J are TRBV20-1 and TRBJ2-3, with TRBD2 matching 7 bases. The V segment lost 2 bases and the J segment 2 bases; nucleotides outside the gene matches: 7. Germline V gene sequence: CDR1 DFQATT, CDR2 SNEGSKA (reference sequence). The CDR3 length is 15 residues. The CDR3 here is CSARSLAGFTDTQYF. CDR3 in DNA: TGCAGTGCTAGAAGTTTAGCGGGCTTCACAGATACGCAGTATTTT.

The chain combines TRBV5-4 with TRBJ2-7; D ambiguous. The CDR3 runs to 12 residues. Trimming cost V 6 bases and J 2 bases, with 9 bases left between them. CDR1 and CDR2 from the germline V gene are SGHNT and YYREEE (reference sequence). The CDR3 protein is CASTGPTYEQYF. CDR3 nucleotide sequence: TGTGCCAGCACCGGCCCTACCTACGAGCAGTACTTC.

Many counts were recorded for this clonotype. The chain has TRBV13 and TRBJ2-2; D is unclear. The CDR3 runs 15 residues. Germline CDR1 is PRHDT and CDR2 is FYEKMQ (reference sequence). Trimming took 4 bases from V and 3 from J, leaving 12 bases between them. DNA of the CDR3: TGTGCCAGCAGCTCCCGACAAATTTACACCGGGGAGCTGTTTTTT. This encodes CASSSRQIYTGELFF.

There are many counts of this clonotype. At one end the junction does not follow the germline gene, possibly because of a read error. The V and J genes are TRBV2 and TRBJ2-1, with 13 bases fitting TRBD2. In germline, CDR1 is SNHLY, CDR2 FYNNEI. CDR3 size: 12 residues. The CDR3 DNA sequence: TGTGCCAGCAGTGGACTAGCGGGGGGTCGGATCTTC. Translated, it gives CASSGLAGGRIF.

Many counts were recorded for this clonotype. The chain combines TRBV7-8 with TRBJ1-3; D gene uncertain. Trimming removed 5 bases from V and 0 bases from J, with 11 bases in between. The CDR3 contains 15 residues. CDR1 SGHVS and CDR2 FQNEAQ come from the germline V gene. Here the CDR3 reads CASSPRGNSGNTIYF. The CDR3 DNA follows: TGTGCCAGCAGCCCAAGAGGAAACTCTGGAAACACCATATATTTT.

With regard to this clonotype: The junction differs from germline at one of its ends, possibly a read error. The chain is built from TRBV7-2 and TRBJ2-3, with TRBD2 matching 8 bases. The CDR3 extends over 16 amino acids. CDR1 is SGHTA and CDR2 is FQGNSA in the germline V gene. CDR3 region: CASSLGGGSGIDTRYF. The CDR3 DNA reads as TGTGCCAGCAGCTTAGGAGGGGGTAGCGGGATTGATACGCGGTATTTT.

The genes are TRBV10-3 and TRBJ2-1; perhaps D is TRBD1 or TRBD2 (5 bases each). The ends were cut back, 4 bases at V and 4 bases at J, with 20 bases in the middle. The length of the CDR3 is 17 residues. Per germline, CDR1 ENHRY and CDR2 SYGVKD. CDR3 in DNA: TGTGCCATCAGTGCTCCGGGGCAATCACGAGGATACAATGAGCAGTTCTTC. Translating gives CAISAPGQSRGYNEQFF.

The chain carries TRBV3-1 and TRBJ2-5; D is unresolved. There are 12 residues in the CDR3. The germline V gene encodes CDR1 LGHDT and CDR2 YNNKEL (reference sequence). The V and J ends lost 5 bases and 9 bases respectively, with 13 bases between them. CDR3 residues: CASSAAIRAQYF. CDR3 nucleotide sequence: TGTGCCAGCAGCGCCGCGATTCGGGCCCAGTACTTC.

This clonotype was found many times. The chain has TRBV5-1 and TRBJ2-5; D is undetermined. Germline V gene lookup returns CDR1 SGHRS and CDR2 YFSETQ. The V gene lost 6 bases and the J gene lost 3 bases, with 6 bases spanning the gap. The CDR3 has 11 residues. The CDR3 DNA follows: TGCGCCAGCAAGGGTAAAGAGACCCAGTACTTC. This gives the protein CASKGKETQYF.

The chain recombines TRBV30 with TRBJ2-7, with D maybe TRBD1 (5 bases). Germline assignment: CDR1 GTSNPN and CDR2 SVGIG (reference sequence). V was pared by 6 bases and J by 1 base, with 16 bases between. The CDR3 totals 14 residues. Here the CDR3 DNA reads TGTGCCTGCCACTCCGACAGAGTTTCCTACGAGCAGTACTTC. Its translation is CACHSDRVSYEQYF.

As for this clonotype: A junction boundary mismatches the germline segment, possibly from a read error. The chain couples TRBV7-2 to TRBJ2-1, with TRBD1 matching 12 bases. Germline-derived CDR1 and CDR2 are SGHTA and FQGNSA. The CDR3 loop spans 16 amino acids. CDR3 in amino acids: CASSLAGTGGYDEQFF. The CDR3 DNA follows: TGTGCCAGCAGCCTAGCCGGGACAGGGGGCTACGATGAGCAGTTCTTC.

This clonotype was observed a handful of times. V gene TRBV6-5 combines with J gene TRBJ2-1, with D perhaps matching TRBD2 (7 bases). The CDR3 extends over 14 amino acids. The V and J ends lost 8 bases and 2 bases respectively, with 13 bases between them. Germline V lookup: CDR1 MNHEY, CDR2 SVGAGI. The CDR3 DNA follows: TGTGCCAGCGGCGGGGGCCCCACCTACAATGAGCAGTTCTTC. Translation: CASGGGPTYNEQFF.

The V call is TRBV9, the J call TRBJ2-3, with D maybe TRBD2 (6 bases). V was shortened by 0 bases and J by 1 base, with 12 bases between the two germline ends. Germline assignment: CDR1 SGDLS and CDR2 YYNGEE. CDR3 length: 16 residues. In DNA form, the CDR3 reads TGTGCCAGCAGCGTAGCCCAGGGCGGGGGCACAGATACGCAGTATTTT. Translated, it gives CASSVAQGGGTDTQYF.

As for this clonotype: A much larger clone is a single base away; this may be a read error. The chain has TRBV29-1 and TRBJ2-5; 11 bases are a match to TRBD1. In germline, CDR1 is SQVTM, CDR2 ANQGSEA. The CDR3 extends over 14 amino acids. CDR3 residues: CSVDLGQGAETRYF. The CDR3 coding sequence is TGCAGCGTTGATTTAGGACAGGGGGCAGAGACCCGGTACTTC.

The V call is TRBV6-4, the J call TRBJ2-1, with 16 positions matching TRBD2. This CDR3 has 20 residues. The V and J ends lost 2 bases and 4 bases, in that order; junction bases with no gene match: 11. CDR1 and CDR2 from the germline V gene are MRHNA and SNTAGT. For the CDR3, the DNA is TGTGCCAGCAGTGACGCGCCGCCGGGACTAGCGGGAGGGATGTACAATGAGCAGTTCTTC. Translation: CASSDAPPGLAGGMYNEQFF.

This clonotype came up many times. V is TRBV12-3 or TRBV12-4 and J is TRBJ2-2; 7 positions match TRBD1. This CDR3 comprises 16 residues. V was clipped by 6 bases and J by 6 bases; unmatched bases: 13. The CDR3 nucleotides are TGTGCCAGCAGCGCCCGGGACAGCAGATTCTCCGGGGAGCTGTTTTTT. It is translated as CASSARDSRFSGELFF.

This clonotype appeared many times. This chain links TRBV5-4 with TRBJ2-5; 14 nucleotides line up with TRBD2. CDR1 is SGHNT, CDR2 YYREEE, per germline (reference sequence). After removal of 4 bases from V and 3 bases from J, the junction contained 8 bases not matched to a gene. CDR3 length: 17 residues. CDR3 residues: CASSRDPGLAGEETQYF. The DNA of the CDR3 is TGTGCCAGCAGCAGAGACCCGGGACTAGCGGGAGAAGAGACCCAGTACTTC. The full variable domain, in which reference TRBV5-4 and TRBJ2-5 provide the parts outside the CDR3, is ETGVTQSPTHLIKTRGQQVTLRCSSQSGHNTVSWYQQALGQGPQFIFQYYREEENGRGNFPPRFSGLQFPNYSSELNVNALELDDSALYLCASSRDPGLAGEETQYFGPGTRLLVL.

This clonotype was seen many times. The J gene is TRBJ2-7, the V gene TRBV4-2, with TRBD1 matching over 8 bases. V lost 0 bases, J lost 10 bases, and 5 bases stayed unmatched. CDR3 length equals 13 residues. Germline V lookup: CDR1 LGHNA, CDR2 YNFKEQ. This CDR3 reads CASSQEQGENQYF. The CDR3, as DNA: TGTGCCAGCAGCCAAGAACAGGGGGAGAACCAGTACTTC.

The J gene is TRBJ2-7, the V gene TRBV2, with 12 bases lining up with TRBD1. The length of the CDR3 is 15 residues. V was clipped by 6 bases and J by 6 bases; unmatched bases: 9. Germline V lookup: CDR1 SNHLY, CDR2 FYNNEI. The CDR3 DNA is TGTGCCAGCAGGTTGGAGGGGACAGGGGGCACCGAGCAGTACTTC. As protein: CASRLEGTGGTEQYF.

In regard to this clonotype: Possible read error: a much larger clone is one base away. This chain links TRBV11-2 with TRBJ2-3, with 10 bases lining up with TRBD2. The length of the CDR3 is 16 residues. CDR1 is SGHAT and CDR2 is FQNNGV in the germline V gene. With V trimmed by 5 bases and J by 3 bases, 8 bases remained unmatched. CDR3 loop: CASSPQAGGRTDTQYF. Here the CDR3 DNA reads TGTGCCAGCAGCCCCCAAGCGGGAGGGCGGACAGATACGCAGTATTTT.